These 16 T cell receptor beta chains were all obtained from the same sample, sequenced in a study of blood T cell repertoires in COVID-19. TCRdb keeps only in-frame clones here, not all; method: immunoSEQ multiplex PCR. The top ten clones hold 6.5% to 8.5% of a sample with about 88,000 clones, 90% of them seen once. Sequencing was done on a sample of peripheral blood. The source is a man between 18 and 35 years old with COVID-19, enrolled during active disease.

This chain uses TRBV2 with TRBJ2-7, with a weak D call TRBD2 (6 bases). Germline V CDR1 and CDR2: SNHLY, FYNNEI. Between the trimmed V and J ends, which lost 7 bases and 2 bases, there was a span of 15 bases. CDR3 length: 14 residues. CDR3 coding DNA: TGTGCCAGCAAGGAAGTTAGCGGAACCTACGAGCAGTACTTC. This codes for CASKEVSGTYEQYF. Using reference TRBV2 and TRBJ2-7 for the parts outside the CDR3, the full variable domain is EPEVTQTPSHQVTQMGQEVILRCVPISNHLYFYWYRQILGQKVEFLVSFYNNEISEKSEIFDDQFSVERPDGSNFTLKIRSTKLEDSAMYFCASKEVSGTYEQYFGPGTRLTVT.

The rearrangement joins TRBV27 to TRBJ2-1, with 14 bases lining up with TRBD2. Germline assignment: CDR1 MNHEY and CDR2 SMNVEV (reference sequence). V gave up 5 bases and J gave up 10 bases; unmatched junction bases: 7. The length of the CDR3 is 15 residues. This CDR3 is CASSVTSGRAWEQFF. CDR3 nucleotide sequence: TGTGCCAGCAGTGTGACTAGCGGGAGGGCCTGGGAGCAGTTCTTC.

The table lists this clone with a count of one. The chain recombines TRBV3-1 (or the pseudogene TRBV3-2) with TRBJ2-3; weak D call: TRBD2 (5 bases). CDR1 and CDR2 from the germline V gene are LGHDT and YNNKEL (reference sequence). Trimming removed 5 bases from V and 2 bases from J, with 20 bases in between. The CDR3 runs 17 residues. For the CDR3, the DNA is TGTGCCAGCAGCGCATCTTGGGGTAAGGAGGTCACAGATACGCAGTATTTT. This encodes CASSASWGKEVTDTQYF.

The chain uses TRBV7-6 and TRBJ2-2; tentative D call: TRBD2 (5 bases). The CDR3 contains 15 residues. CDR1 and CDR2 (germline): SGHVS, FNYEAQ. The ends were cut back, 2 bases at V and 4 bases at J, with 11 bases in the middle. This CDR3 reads CASSLLPGSTGELFF. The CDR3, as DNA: TGTGCCAGCAGCTTACTGCCGGGGAGCACCGGGGAGCTGTTTTTT.

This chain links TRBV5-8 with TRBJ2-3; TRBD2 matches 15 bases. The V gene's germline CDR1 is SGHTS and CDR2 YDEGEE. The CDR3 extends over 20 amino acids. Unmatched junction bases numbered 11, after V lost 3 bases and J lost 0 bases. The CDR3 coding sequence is TGTGCCAGCAGCTGGGGACTAGCGGGAGGCCACACCTATAGCACAGATACGCAGTATTTT. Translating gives CASSWGLAGGHTYSTDTQYF.

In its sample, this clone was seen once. The CDR3 nucleotides are TGCGCCAGCAGCCAAGAGGGGGCAGGGTTCACAGATACGCAGTATTTT. Translation: CASSQEGAGFTDTQYF. The chain is built from TRBV4-3 and TRBJ2-3; TRBD1 is a possible D gene (6 bases). V was cut by 0 bases and J by 2 bases, with 12 bases left in between. The CDR3 length is 16 residues. The germline V gene encodes CDR1 LGHNA and CDR2 YSLEER.

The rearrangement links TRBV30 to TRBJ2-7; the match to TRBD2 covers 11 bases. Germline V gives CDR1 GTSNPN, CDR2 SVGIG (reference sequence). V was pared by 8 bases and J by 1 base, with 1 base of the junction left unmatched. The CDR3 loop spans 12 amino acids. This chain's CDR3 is CAGTSGSYEQYF. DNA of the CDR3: TGTGCCGGGACTAGCGGATCCTACGAGCAGTACTTC.

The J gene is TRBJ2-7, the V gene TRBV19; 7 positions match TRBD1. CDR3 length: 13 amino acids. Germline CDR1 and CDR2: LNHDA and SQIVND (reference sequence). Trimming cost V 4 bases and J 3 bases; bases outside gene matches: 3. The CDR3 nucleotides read TGTGCCAGTAGTAAGACAGGGATCTACGAGCAGTACTTC. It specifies CASSKTGIYEQYF.

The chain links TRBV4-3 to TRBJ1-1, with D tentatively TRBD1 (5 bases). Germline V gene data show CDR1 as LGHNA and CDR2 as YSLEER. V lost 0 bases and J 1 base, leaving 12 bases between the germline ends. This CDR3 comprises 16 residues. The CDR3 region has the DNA TGCGCCAGCAGCCAAGACCCATTCGGGGGGAACACTGAAGCTTTCTTT. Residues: CASSQDPFGGNTEAFF.

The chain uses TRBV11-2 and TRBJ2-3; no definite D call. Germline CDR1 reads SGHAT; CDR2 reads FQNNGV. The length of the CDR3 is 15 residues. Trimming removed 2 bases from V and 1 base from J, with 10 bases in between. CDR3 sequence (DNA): TGTGCCAGCAGCTTAACCGGTAGAGGCACAGATACGCAGTATTTT. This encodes CASSLTGRGTDTQYF.

CDR3 DNA sequence: TGCGCCAGCAGCCAAGACACCCGGACATCGGACGAGCAGTACTTC. It yields the protein CASSQDTRTSDEQYF. The rearrangement uses TRBV4-3 and TRBJ2-7; D may be TRBD1 (5 bases). The CDR3 has 15 residues. Germline CDR1 and CDR2: LGHNA and YSLEER. Trimming shortened V by 0 bases and J by 5 bases, and 14 bases separated the two germline ends.

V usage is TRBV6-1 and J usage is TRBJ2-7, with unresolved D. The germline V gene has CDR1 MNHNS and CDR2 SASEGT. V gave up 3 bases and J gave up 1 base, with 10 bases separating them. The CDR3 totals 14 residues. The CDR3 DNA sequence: TGTGCCAGCAGTGACCTAGACCGTTCCTACGAGCAGTACTTC. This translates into CASSDLDRSYEQYF.

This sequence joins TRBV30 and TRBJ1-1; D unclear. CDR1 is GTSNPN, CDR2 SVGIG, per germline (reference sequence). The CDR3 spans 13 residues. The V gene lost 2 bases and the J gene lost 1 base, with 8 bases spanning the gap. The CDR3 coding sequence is TGTGCCTGGAGTCCCACAGAGAACACTGAAGCTTTCTTT. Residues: CAWSPTENTEAFF.

The CDR3: CASPHGDRNTGELFF. CDR3 in DNA: TGCGCCAGCCCCCACGGGGACAGGAACACCGGGGAGCTGTTTTTT. The gene calls are TRBV23-1 and TRBJ2-2; TRBD1 matches at 7 bases. TRBV23-1 is an ORF; its function is uncertain. V was pared by 8 bases and J by 1 base, with 7 bases of the junction left unmatched. The CDR3 has 15 amino acids.

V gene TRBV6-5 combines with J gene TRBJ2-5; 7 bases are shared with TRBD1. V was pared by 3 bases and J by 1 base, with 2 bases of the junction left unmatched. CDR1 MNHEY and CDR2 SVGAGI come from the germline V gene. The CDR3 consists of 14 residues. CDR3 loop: CASSYWDSQETQYF. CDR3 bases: TGTGCCAGCAGTTATTGGGACAGCCAAGAGACCCAGTACTTC.

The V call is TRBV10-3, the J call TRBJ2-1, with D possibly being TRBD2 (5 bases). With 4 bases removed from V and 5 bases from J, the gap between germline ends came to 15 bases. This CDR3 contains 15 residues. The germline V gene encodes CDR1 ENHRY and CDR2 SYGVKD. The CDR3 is CAISVDEGTDNEQFF. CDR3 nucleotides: TGTGCCATCAGTGTAGATGAGGGCACGGACAATGAGCAGTTCTTC.